This T cell receptor (beta chain) comes out of a study of blood T cells in healthy people across ages. General observations from the study: PBMCs went unsorted, and a conclusive naive versus antigen-experienced comparison was therefore prevented.

A word on this clonotype: Its antigen is not identified.

The authors ran a second PCR of roughly 7 to 11 cycles using a sample-barcoded 5' primer and a J-beta primer mix. The study obtained at least 2.5 million CDR3-containing paired-end reads from every sample. TCRdb re-derived calls from the 5' RACE reads in MiXCR, one entry per CDR3 protein. The top ten hold about 12% of the sample, which has about 1.1 million distinct CDR3 sequences, around two fifths seen once. The CDR3 extends over 13 amino acids. The ends were cut back, 3 bases at V and 2 bases at J, with 10 bases in the middle. Germline lookup yields CDR1 DFQATT and CDR2 SNEGSKA (reference sequence).

V and J are TRBV20-1 and TRBJ1-1, with D uncertain. Sequenced sample: blood. This sequence originates from a young man in good health. This chain's CDR3 is CSASVPGNTEAFF. In nucleotides, the CDR3 is TGCAGTGCTAGTGTCCCCGGTAACACTGAAGCTTTCTTT.